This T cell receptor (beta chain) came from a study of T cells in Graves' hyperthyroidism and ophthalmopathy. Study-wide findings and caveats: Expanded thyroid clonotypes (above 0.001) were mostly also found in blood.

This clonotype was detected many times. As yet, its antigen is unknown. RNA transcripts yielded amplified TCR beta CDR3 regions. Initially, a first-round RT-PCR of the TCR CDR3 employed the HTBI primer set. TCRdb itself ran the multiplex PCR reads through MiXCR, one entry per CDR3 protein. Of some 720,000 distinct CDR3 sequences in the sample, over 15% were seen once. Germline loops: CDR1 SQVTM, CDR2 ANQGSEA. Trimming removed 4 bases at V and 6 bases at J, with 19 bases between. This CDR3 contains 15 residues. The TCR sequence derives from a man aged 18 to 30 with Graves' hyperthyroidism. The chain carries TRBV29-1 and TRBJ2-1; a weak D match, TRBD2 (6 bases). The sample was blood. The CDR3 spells CSVGGLAGPSNEQFF. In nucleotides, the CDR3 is TGCAGCGTTGGAGGTCTGGCGGGACCATCCAATGAGCAGTTCTTC.